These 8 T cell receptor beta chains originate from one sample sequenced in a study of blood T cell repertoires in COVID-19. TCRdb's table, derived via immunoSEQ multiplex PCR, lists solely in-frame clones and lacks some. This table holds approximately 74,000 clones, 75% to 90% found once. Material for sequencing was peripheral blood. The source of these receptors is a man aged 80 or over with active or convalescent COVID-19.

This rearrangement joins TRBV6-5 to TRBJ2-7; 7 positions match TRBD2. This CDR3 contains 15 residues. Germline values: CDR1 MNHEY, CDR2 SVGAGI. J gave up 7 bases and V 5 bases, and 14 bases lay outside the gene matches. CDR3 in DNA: TGTGCCAGCAGTCCACTTTCCGGCGGGAGCATGGAGCAGTACTTC. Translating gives CASSPLSGGSMEQYF.

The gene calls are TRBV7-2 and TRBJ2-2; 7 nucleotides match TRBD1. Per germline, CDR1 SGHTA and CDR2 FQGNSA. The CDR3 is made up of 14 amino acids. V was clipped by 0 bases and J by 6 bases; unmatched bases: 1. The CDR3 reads CASSLAQGAGELFF. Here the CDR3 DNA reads TGTGCCAGCAGCTTAGCCCAGGGGGCCGGGGAGCTGTTTTTT.

The CDR3 loop reads CASSNRDRGHEQYF. CDR3 nucleotides: TGTGCCAGCAGCAACCGGGACAGGGGTCACGAGCAGTACTTC. The chain carries TRBV21-1 and TRBJ2-7; the D call of TRBD1 is as the table states it, not checked on the DNA. TRBV21-1 represents a pseudogene. The CDR3 totals 14 residues.

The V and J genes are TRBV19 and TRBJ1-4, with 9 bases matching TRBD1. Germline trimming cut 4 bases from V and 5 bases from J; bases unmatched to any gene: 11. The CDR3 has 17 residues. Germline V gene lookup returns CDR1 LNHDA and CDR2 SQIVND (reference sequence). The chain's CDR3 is CASSKSRDRVGNEKLFF. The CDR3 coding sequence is TGTGCCAGTAGTAAGTCCCGGGACAGGGTTGGAAATGAAAAACTGTTTTTT.

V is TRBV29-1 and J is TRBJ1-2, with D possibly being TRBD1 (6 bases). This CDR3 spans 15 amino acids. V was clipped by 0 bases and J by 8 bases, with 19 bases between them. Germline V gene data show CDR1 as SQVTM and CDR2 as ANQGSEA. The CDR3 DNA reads TGCAGCGTTGAAGATTCGAGGGGGTTTCCCAGCGGCTACACCTTC. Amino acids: CSVEDSRGFPSGYTF.

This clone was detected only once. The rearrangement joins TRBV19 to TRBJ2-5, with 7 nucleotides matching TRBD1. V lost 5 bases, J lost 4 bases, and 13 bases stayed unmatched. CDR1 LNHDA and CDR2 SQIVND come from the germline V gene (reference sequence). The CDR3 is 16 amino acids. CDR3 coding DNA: TGTGCCAGTAGTCCCCAGCCCGGACAGGTGGGAGAGACCCAGTACTTC. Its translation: CASSPQPGQVGETQYF.

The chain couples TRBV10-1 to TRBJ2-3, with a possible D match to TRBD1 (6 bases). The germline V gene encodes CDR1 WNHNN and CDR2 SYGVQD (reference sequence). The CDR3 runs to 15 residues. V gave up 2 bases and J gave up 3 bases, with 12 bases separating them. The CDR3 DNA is TGCGCCAGCAGTGAGGTGGGGGCCGGAACAGATACGCAGTATTTT. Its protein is CASSEVGAGTDTQYF.

CDR3: CAWTDRLRSYGYTF. The CDR3 nucleotides are TGTGCCTGGACGGACAGACTCCGGTCGTATGGCTACACCTTC. The chain uses TRBV30 and TRBJ1-2, with TRBD1 as a possible D gene (6 bases). V was pared by 4 bases and J by 5 bases, with 17 bases between. The CDR3 covers 14 residues. The germline gives CDR1 GTSNPN, CDR2 SVGIG (reference sequence).